The clone carrying this T cell receptor beta chain was observed at least ten times. Antigen specificity is unknown. CDR3 length: 16 residues. CDR1 SGHAT and CDR2 FQNNGV come from the germline V gene. Losses at the gene ends were 5 bases for V and 3 bases for J; bases not matched to a gene: 8. Regions amplified from RNA transcripts were the TCR beta CDR3 regions. The HTBI primer set served for first-round RT-PCR of the TCR CDR3. TCRdb fed the multiplex PCR reads into MiXCR, producing one record per CDR3 protein. The table includes roughly 720,000 distinct CDR3 sequences, 17% detected once. These data belong to a study of T cells in Graves' hyperthyroidism and ophthalmopathy. Across the study: Pretreatment peripheral blood was obtained at initial diagnosis.

It was uncontrolled infection, other autoimmune disease, pregnancy or lactation that excluded patients. Diagnoses rested on clinical symptoms, serum thyroxine and TRAb, thyroid ultrasound and orbital computed tomography. General study findings and limits: Expanded thyroid clonotypes (above 0.001) were mostly also found in blood.

The TCR comes from a man aged 45 to 65 with Graves' hyperthyroidism. The chain employs TRBV11-2 and TRBJ2-1; 9 nucleotides line up with TRBD2. Sequencing was done on a sample of blood. The CDR3 spells CASSGGREGFYNEQFF. The DNA of the CDR3 is TGTGCCAGCAGCGGGGGGCGGGAGGGGTTCTACAATGAGCAGTTCTTC.